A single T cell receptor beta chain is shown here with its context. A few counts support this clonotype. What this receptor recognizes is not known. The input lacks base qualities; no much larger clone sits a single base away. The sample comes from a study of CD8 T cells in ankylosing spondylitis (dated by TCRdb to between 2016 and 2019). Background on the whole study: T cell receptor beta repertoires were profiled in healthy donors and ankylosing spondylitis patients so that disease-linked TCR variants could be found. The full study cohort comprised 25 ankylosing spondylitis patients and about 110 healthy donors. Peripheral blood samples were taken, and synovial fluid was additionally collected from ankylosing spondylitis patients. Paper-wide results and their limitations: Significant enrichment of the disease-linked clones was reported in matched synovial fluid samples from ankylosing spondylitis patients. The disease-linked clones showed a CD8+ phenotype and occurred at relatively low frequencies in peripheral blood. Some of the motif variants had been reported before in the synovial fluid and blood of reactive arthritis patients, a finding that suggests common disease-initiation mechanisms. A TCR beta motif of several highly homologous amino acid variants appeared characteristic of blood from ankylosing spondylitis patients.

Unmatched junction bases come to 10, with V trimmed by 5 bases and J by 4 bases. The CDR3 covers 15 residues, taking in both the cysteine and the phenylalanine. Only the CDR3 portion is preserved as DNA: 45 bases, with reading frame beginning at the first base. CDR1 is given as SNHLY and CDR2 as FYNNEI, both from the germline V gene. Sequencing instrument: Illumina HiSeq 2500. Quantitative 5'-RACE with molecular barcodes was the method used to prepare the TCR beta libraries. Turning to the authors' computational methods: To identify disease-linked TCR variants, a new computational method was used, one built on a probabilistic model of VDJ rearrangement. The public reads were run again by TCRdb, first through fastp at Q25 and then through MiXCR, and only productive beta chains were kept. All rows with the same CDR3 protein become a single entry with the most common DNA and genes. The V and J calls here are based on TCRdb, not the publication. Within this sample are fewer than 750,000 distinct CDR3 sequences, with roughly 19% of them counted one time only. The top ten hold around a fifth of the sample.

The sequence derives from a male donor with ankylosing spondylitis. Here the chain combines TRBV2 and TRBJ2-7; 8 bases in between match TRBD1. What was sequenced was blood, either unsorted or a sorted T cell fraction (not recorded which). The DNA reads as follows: TGTGCCAGCAGTACCCCCCAGGGGGCGGTTTACGAGCAGTACTTC. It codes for CASSTPQGAVYEQYF.